This T cell receptor beta chain was found in a study of CD8 T cells in ankylosing spondylitis. General study findings and limits: Reactive arthritis synovial fluid and blood previously showed some of these motif variants. Clones that were linked to disease were CD8+ and were relatively rare in peripheral blood. Within ankylosing spondylitis blood, a TCR beta motif made up of seven to nine highly homologous variants appeared to be characteristic.

Scientists made TCR beta libraries using quantitative 5'-RACE with molecular barcodes. A single record per CDR3 protein comes from TCRdb applying MiXCR to the 5' RACE reads. Of some 140,000 distinct CDR3 sequences listed, approximately 8.4% were seen once; the top ten hold roughly 7.2%. This clonotype showed up just a few times. As yet, its antigen is unknown. The V end lost 3 bases, the J end lost 4 bases, and 13 bases lay between the germline ends. This CDR3 spans 14 amino acids. Germline assignment: CDR1 SGDLS and CDR2 YYNGEE. The rearrangement uses TRBV9 and TRBJ1-1; perhaps TRBD1 as D (6 bases). Sequenced sample: synovial fluid, either unsorted or a sorted T cell fraction (not recorded which). The clonotype originates from a male donor with ankylosing spondylitis. The CDR3 loop is CASSANTGITEAFF. CDR3 sequence (DNA): TGTGCCAGCAGCGCGAACACAGGGATCACTGAAGCTTTCTTT.